The 11 T cell receptor beta chains below come from one sample, sequenced in a study of T cell responses to AZD1222 COVID-19 vaccine. TCRdb's table, derived via immunoSEQ multiplex PCR, lists solely in-frame clones and lacks some. This sample carries roughly 130,000 clones, about 92% of them seen once, and the ten largest clones take just over 3%. The sample was peripheral blood, taken on day 0 of AZD1222 vaccination. The origin of the receptors is an adult in good health.

This chain links TRBV3-1 (or the pseudogene TRBV3-2) with TRBJ2-2, with 11 nucleotides matching TRBD2. The CDR3 extends over 16 amino acids. The trim removed 3 bases at V and 9 bases at J, leaving 9 bases unmatched. Germline V gene sequence: CDR1 LGHDT, CDR2 YNNKEL (reference sequence). The CDR3 nucleotides read TGTGCCAGCAGCCAGGCACTAGCGGGAGTCGGGCGGGAGCTGTTTTTT. Translated: CASSQALAGVGRELFF.

The gene calls are TRBV4-3 and TRBJ1-4; TRBD1 matches 9 bases. With V trimmed by 4 bases and J by 7 bases, 7 bases remained unmatched. Germline loops: CDR1 LGHNA, CDR2 YSLEER. The CDR3 contains 15 residues. The DNA for the CDR3 is TGCGCCAGCAGCCGGGAGGGGACAGGGTCTGAAAAACTGTTTTTT. Encoded protein: CASSREGTGSEKLFF.

This clone was recorded a few times. The chain joins TRBV11-2 to TRBJ2-7; D may be TRBD1 or TRBD2 (5 bases each). CDR1 is SGHAT and CDR2 is FQNNGV in the germline V gene. This CDR3 has 13 amino acids. V lost 2 bases and J 5 bases, leaving 10 bases between the germline ends. CDR3 coding DNA: TGTGCCAGCAGCTTATTCAGGGAGCACGAGCAGTACTTC. Translation gives CASSLFREHEQYF. Combining the CDR3 with reference TRBV11-2 and TRBJ2-7 gives the whole variable domain EAGVAQSPRYKIIEKRQSVAFWCNPISGHATLYWYQQILGQGPKLLIQFQNNGVVDDSQLPKDRFSAERLKGVDSTLKIQPAKLEDSAVYLCASSLFREHEQYFGPGTRLTVT.

The V gene is TRBV19, the J gene TRBJ2-5; the D gene is possibly TRBD2 (7 bases). Germline values: CDR1 LNHDA, CDR2 SQIVND (reference sequence). Trimming shortened V by 5 bases and J by 5 bases, and 21 bases separated the two germline ends. This CDR3 spans 16 amino acids. CDR3 sequence reads: CASSPGGEPQRETQYF. The CDR3 DNA follows: TGTGCCAGTAGTCCGGGGGGCGAACCCCAGAGGGAGACCCAGTACTTC.

The CDR3 DNA reads as TGCGCCAGCAGCTTCTACAGGGCGAACACTGAAGCTTTCTTT. This gives the protein CASSFYRANTEAFF. The chain links TRBV5-1 to TRBJ1-1; a possible D gene is TRBD1 (6 bases). Germline CDR1 and CDR2: SGHRS and YFSETQ. The CDR3 extends over 14 amino acids. Trimming took off 2 bases at V and 1 base at J, with 9 bases between the two ends.

The chain links TRBV2 to TRBJ2-5; 10 nucleotides agree with TRBD2. The CDR3 extends over 17 amino acids. The germline V gene has CDR1 SNHLY and CDR2 FYNNEI. V lost 4 bases and J lost 1; bases outside the gene matches: 9. The CDR3 spells CASSGSSGRGSQETQYF. The CDR3 DNA is TGTGCCAGCAGTGGCTCAAGCGGGAGGGGGAGCCAAGAGACCCAGTACTTC.

The genes are TRBV5-1 and TRBJ2-1; no firm D call. Trimming took off 0 bases at V and 7 bases at J, with 5 bases between the two ends. The CDR3 spans 12 residues. Germline lookup yields CDR1 SGHRS and CDR2 YFSETQ. The CDR3 spells CASSLDRNEQFF. CDR3 in DNA: TGCGCCAGCAGCTTGGATAGGAATGAGCAGTTCTTC. Looking up the rest from reference TRBV5-1 and TRBJ2-1 gives the full variable domain: KAGVTQTPRYLIKTRGQQVTLSCSPISGHRSVSWYQQTPGQGLQFLFEYFSETQRNKGNFPGRFSGRQFSNSRSEMNVSTLELGDSALYLCASSLDRNEQFFGPGTRLTVL.

This sequence joins TRBV13 and TRBJ1-1; D is possibly TRBD1 (6 bases). Trimming removed 5 bases from V and 1 base from J, with 11 bases in between. The CDR3 totals 14 residues. Germline CDR1 reads PRHDT; CDR2 reads FYEKMQ (reference sequence). The CDR3 region is CASSPKDRNTEAFF. The CDR3, as DNA: TGTGCCAGCAGCCCCAAGGACAGGAACACTGAAGCTTTCTTT.

The rearrangement links TRBV28 to TRBJ1-5; D may be TRBD1 (6 bases). The length of the CDR3 is 14 residues. Germline CDR1 reads MDHEN; CDR2 reads SYDVKM. Trimming left V 8 bases short and J 3 bases short, with 14 bases between. CDR3 sequence: CASGETGFNQPQHF. The CDR3 DNA follows: TGTGCCAGCGGGGAGACAGGATTCAATCAGCCCCAGCATTTT.

This clone was detected once. The genes are TRBV6-5 and TRBJ1-4; D is perhaps TRBD1 (6 bases). The V end lost 5 bases, the J end lost 7 bases, and 8 bases lay between the germline ends. The CDR3 covers 12 residues. Germline values: CDR1 MNHEY, CDR2 SVGAGI. In DNA form, the CDR3 reads TGTGCCAGCAGTCTCAGGGGTGAAAAACTGTTTTTT. Amino acid sequence: CASSLRGEKLFF.

The chain has TRBV19 and TRBJ2-1, with TRBD1 matching over 7 bases. The CDR3 has 14 residues. The J segment lost 4 bases and the V segment lost 1 base, leaving 1 base of the junction unmatched. CDR1 is LNHDA and CDR2 is SQIVND in the germline V gene (reference sequence). The CDR3, as DNA: TGTGCCAGTAGTATAGGACAGGGTTACAATGAGCAGTTCTTC. Residues: CASSIGQGYNEQFF.